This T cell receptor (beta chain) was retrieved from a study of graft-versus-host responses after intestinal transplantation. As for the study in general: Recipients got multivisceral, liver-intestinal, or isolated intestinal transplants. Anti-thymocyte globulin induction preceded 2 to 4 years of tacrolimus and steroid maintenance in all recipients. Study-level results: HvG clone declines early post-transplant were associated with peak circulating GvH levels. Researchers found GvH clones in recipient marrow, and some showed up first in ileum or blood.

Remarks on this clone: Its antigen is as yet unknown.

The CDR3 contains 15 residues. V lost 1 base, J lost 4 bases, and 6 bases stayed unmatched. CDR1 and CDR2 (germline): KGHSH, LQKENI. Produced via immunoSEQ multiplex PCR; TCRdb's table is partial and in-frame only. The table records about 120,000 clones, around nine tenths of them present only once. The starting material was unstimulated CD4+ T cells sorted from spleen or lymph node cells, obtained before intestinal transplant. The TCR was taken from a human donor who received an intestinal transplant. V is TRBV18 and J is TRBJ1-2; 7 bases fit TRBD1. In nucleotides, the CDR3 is TGTGCCAGCTCACCACTACGGGACAGCGTCTATGGCTACACCTTC. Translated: CASSPLRDSVYGYTF.